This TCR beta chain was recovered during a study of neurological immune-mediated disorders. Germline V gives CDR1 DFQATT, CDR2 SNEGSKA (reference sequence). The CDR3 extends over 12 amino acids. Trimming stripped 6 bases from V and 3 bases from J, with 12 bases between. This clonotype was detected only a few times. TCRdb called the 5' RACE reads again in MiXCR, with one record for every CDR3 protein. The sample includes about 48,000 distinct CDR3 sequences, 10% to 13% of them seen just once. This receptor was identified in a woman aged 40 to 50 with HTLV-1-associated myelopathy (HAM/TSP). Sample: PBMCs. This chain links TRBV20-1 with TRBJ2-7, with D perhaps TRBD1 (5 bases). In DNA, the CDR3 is TGCAGTGCAACTAAGGGGAACTACGAGCAGTACTTC. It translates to CSATKGNYEQYF.